This TCR beta chain was sequenced during a study of shared clonotypes between healthy human individuals. Whole-study context: CD8 memory received one plate per donor, CD8 naive two, CD4 memory three and CD4 naive three. Overall study results and limits: Some clonotypes were shared by all four sorted-subset donors, while others were not shared. The non-shared ones had lower generation probabilities than the shared ones.

Comment on this clone: The antigen is undetermined.

The naive CD8 subset, CD45RO-negative cells positively selected for CCR7, excluded terminally differentiated effector memory CD45RA+ cells. The table came from immunoSEQ multiplex PCR; TCRdb's copy has only in-frame clones and leaves some out. The sample lists approximately 600,000 clones, roughly 95% occurring once. This sequence originates from a young woman in good health. Sequences were obtained from naive CD8+ T cells sorted from blood.

The CDR3 nucleotides read TGTGCCAGCAGTTTTTCTCAATCGGCTTACGAGCAGTACTTC. This translates into CASSFSQSAYEQYF. This rearrangement joins TRBV27 to TRBJ2-7, with D uncertain. Trimming cost V 3 bases and J 4 bases, with 13 bases left between them. CDR3 length equals 14 residues. The germline V gene encodes CDR1 MNHEY and CDR2 SMNVEV (reference sequence).